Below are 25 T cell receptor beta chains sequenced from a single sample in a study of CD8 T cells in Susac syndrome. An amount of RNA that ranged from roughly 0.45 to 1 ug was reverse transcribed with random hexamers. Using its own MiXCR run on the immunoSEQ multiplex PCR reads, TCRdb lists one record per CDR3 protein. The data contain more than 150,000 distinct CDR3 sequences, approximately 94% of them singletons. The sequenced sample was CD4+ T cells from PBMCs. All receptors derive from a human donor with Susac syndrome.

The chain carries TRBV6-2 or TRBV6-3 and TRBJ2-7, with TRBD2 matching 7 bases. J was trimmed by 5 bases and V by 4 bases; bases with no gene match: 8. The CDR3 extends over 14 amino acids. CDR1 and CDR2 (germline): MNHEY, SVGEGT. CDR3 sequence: CASSFSGLSHEQYF. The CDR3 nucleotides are TGTGCCAGCAGTTTTTCGGGACTATCTCACGAGCAGTACTTC.

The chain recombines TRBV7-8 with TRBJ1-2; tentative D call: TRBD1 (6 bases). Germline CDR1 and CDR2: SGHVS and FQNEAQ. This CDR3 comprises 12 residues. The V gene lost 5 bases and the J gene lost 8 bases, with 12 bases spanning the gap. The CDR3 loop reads CASSQGQQGYTF. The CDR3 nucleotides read TGTGCCAGCAGCCAAGGACAGCAAGGCTACACCTTC.

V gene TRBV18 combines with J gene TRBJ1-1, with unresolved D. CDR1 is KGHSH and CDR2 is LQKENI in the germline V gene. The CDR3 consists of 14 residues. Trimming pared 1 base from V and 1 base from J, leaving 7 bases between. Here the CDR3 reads CASSPRSANTEAFF. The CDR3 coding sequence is TGTGCCAGCTCACCACGATCAGCGAACACTGAAGCTTTCTTT.

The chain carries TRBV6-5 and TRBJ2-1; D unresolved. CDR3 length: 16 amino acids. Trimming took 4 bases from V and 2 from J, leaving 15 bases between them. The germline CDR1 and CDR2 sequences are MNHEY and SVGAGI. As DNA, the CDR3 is TGTGCCAGCAGTTTGAATTCCCCGTATGCCTACAATGAGCAGTTCTTC. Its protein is CASSLNSPYAYNEQFF.

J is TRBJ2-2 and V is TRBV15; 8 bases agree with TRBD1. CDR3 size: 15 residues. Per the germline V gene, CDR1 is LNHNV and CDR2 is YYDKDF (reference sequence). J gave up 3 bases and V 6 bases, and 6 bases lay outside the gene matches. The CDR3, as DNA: TGTGCCACCAGGAACAGGGGGGTGGACACCGGGGAGCTGTTTTTT. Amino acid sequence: CATRNRGVDTGELFF. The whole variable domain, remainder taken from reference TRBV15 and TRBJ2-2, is DAMVIQNPRYQVTQFGKPVTLSCSQTLNHNVMYWYQQKSSQAPKLLFHYYDKDFNNEADTPDNFQSRRPNTSFCFLDIRSPGLGDTAMYLCATRNRGVDTGELFFGEGSRLTVL.

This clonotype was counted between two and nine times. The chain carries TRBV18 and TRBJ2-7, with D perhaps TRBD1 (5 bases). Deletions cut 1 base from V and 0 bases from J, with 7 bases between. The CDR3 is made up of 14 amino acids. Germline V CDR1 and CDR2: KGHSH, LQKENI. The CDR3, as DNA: TGTGCCAGCTCACCACGGGGCAGCTCCTACGAGCAGTACTTC. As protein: CASSPRGSSYEQYF.

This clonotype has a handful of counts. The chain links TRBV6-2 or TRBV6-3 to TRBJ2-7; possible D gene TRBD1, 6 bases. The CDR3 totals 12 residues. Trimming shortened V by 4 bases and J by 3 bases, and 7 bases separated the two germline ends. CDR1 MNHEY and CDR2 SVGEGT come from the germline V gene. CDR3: CASSSQGYEQYF. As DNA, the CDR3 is TGTGCCAGCAGTTCACAGGGCTACGAGCAGTACTTC.

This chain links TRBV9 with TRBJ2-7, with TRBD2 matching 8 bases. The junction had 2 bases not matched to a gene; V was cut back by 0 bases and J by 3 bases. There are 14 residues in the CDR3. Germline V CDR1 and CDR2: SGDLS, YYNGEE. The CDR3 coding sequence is TGTGCCAGCAGCGTAGCGGGAGGGGGCTACGAGCAGTACTTC. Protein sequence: CASSVAGGGYEQYF.

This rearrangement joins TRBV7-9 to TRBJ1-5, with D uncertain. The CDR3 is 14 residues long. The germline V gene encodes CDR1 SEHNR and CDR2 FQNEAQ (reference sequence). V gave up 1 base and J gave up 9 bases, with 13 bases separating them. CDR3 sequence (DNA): TGTGCCAGCAGCTTAGAAGGGTCCCAGGCGCCCCAGCATTTT. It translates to CASSLEGSQAPQHF.

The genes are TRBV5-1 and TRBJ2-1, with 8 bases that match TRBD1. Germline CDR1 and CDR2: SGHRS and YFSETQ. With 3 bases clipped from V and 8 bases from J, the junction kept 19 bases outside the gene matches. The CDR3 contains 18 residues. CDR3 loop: CASSSPRGRVLLVDEQFF. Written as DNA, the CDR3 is TGCGCCAGCAGCTCACCCAGGGGGCGGGTGTTACTTGTCGATGAGCAGTTCTTC.

Here the CDR3 reads CASGLLQETQYF. CDR3 nucleotide sequence: TGTGCCAGCGGACTACTACAAGAGACCCAGTACTTC. The chain couples TRBV12-3 or TRBV12-4 to TRBJ2-5; perhaps TRBD2 as D (6 bases). V dropped 8 bases and J dropped 2 bases, with 9 bases sitting between them. This CDR3 spans 12 amino acids.

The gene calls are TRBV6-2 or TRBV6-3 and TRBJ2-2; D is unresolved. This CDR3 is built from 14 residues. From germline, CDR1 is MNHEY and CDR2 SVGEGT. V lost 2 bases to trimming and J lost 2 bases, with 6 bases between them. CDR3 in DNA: TGTGCCAGCAGTTACGAGCACAACACCGGGGAGCTGTTTTTT. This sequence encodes CASSYEHNTGELFF.

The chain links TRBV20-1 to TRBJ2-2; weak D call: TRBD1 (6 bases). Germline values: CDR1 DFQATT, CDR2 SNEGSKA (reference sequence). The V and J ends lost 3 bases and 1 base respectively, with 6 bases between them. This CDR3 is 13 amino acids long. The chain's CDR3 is CSARTGNTGELFF. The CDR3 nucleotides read TGCAGTGCTAGGACAGGGAACACCGGGGAGCTGTTTTTT.

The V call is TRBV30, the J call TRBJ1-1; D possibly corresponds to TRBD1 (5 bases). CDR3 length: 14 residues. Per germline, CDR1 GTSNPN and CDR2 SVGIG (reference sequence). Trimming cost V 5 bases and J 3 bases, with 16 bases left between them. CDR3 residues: CAWSVGTLYTEAFF. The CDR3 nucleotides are TGTGCCTGGTCGGTTGGGACCCTTTACACTGAAGCTTTCTTT.

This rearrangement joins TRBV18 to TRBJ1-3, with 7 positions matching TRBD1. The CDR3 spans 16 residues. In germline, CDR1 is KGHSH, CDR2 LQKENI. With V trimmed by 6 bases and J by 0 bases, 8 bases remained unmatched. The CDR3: CASSPAQGPSGNTIYF. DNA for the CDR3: TGTGCCAGCTCTCCGGCACAGGGGCCCTCTGGAAACACCATATATTTT.

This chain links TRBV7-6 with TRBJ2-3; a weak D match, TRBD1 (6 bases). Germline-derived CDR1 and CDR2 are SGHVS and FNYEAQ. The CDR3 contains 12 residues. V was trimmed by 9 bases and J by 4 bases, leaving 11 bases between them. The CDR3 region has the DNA TGTGCCAGTGCAGGGGCGGCAGATACGCAGTATTTT. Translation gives CASAGAADTQYF.

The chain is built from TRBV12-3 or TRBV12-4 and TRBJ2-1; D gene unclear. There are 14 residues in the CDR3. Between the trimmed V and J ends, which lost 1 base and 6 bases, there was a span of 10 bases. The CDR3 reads CASSLVQVSNEQFF. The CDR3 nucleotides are TGTGCCAGCAGTTTAGTTCAGGTATCCAATGAGCAGTTCTTC.

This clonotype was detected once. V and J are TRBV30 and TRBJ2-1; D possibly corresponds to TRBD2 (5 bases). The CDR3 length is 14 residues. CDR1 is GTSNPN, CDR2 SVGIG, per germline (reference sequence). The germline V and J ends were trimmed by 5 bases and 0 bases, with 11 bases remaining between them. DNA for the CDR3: TGTGCCTGGCGGACTGGAACCTCCTACAATGAGCAGTTCTTC. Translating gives CAWRTGTSYNEQFF.

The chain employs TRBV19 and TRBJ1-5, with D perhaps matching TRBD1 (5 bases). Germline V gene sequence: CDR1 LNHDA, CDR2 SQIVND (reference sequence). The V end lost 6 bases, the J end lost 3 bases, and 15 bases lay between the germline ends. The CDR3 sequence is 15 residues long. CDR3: CASRAPQGSNQPQHF. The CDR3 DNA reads TGTGCCAGTAGGGCCCCGCAGGGTTCCAATCAGCCCCAGCATTTT. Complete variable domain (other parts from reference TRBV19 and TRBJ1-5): DGGITQSPKYLFRKEGQNVTLSCEQNLNHDAMYWYRQDPGQGLRLIYYSQIVNDFQKGDIAEGYSVSREKKESFPLTVTSAQKNPTAFYLCASRAPQGSNQPQHFGDGTRLSIL.

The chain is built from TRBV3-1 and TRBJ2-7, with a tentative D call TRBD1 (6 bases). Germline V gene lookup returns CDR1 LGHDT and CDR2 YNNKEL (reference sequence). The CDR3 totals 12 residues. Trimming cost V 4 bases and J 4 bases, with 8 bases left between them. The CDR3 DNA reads TGTGCCAGCAGCCGCAGGGGATACGAGCAGTACTTC. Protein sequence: CASSRRGYEQYF.

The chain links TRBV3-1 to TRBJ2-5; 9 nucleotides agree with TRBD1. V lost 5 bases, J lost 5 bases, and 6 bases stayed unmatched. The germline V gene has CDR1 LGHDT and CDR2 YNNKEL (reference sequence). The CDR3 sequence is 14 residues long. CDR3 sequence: CASSWGTGIETQYF. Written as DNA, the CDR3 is TGTGCCAGCAGCTGGGGGACAGGGATCGAGACCCAGTACTTC.

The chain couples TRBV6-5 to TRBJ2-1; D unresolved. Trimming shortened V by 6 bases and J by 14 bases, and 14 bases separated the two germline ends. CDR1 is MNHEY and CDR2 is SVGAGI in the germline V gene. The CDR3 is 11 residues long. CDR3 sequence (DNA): TGTGCCAGCAGAAACATAGGTTCGGAGTTCTTC. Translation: CASRNIGSEFF.

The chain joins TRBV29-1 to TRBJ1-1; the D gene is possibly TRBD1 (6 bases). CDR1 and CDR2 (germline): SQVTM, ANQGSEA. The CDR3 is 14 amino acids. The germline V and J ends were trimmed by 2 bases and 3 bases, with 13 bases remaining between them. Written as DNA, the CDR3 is TGCAGCGTTGAACCGGGGGGCGCATACACTGAAGCTTTCTTT. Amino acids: CSVEPGGAYTEAFF. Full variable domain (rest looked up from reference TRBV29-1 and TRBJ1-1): SAVISQKPSRDICQRGTSLTIQCQVDSQVTMMFWYRQQPGQSLTLIATANQGSEATYESGFVIDKFPISRPNLTFSTLTVSNMSPEDSSIYLCSVEPGGAYTEAFFGQGTRLTVV.

The CDR3 DNA follows: TGCAGCGTTGAATCTACTTGGCCGGCTTATGGCTACACCTTC. It specifies CSVESTWPAYGYTF. The V and J genes are TRBV29-1 and TRBJ1-2; D uncertain. V was pared by 2 bases and J by 5 bases, with 15 bases between. This CDR3 has 14 amino acids. Germline V gene lookup returns CDR1 SQVTM and CDR2 ANQGSEA.

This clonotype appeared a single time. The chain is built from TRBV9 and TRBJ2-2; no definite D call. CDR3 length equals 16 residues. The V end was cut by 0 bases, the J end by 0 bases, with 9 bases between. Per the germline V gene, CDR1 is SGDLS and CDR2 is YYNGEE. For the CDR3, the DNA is TGTGCCAGCAGCGTAGGGGTTGCTCCGAACACCGGGGAGCTGTTTTTT. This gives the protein CASSVGVAPNTGELFF.